This record looks at one T cell receptor (beta chain) sequence and its context. Its matching antigen is unknown. Unique-molecular-identifier-tagged TCR beta cDNA libraries were used. T cells numbering roughly 1 to 10 million yielded some 500,000 cDNA molecules. MiXCR, run by TCRdb on the PCR reads, gives a single entry per CDR3 protein. The sample contains approximately 400,000 distinct CDR3 sequences, about a third of which appear only once. Between the trimmed V and J ends, which lost 0 bases and 3 bases, there was a span of 12 bases. The CDR3 length is 15 residues. In germline, CDR1 is SQVTM, CDR2 ANQGSEA. The data are from a study of post-analysis software for immune sequencing data. Study results and caveats: Diversity measured as normalized Chao1 was significantly lower in multiple sclerosis patients than in controls. Clustering by F measure revealed strong co-clustering among samples prepared together in one batch. Four or five TRBV segments (TRBV5-6, TRBV5-1 and TRBV20-1 among them) occurred more frequently in patients than in controls.

The sequence came from a girl between 5 and 17 years old with multiple sclerosis. The chain is built from TRBV29-1 and TRBJ2-1, with TRBD1 as a possible D gene (5 bases). Sequencing was performed on blood. In DNA, the CDR3 is TGCAGCGTTGAAGATACAGGCCACCACTACAATGAGCAGTTCTTC. This translates into CSVEDTGHHYNEQFF.